The present entry profiles one T cell receptor (beta chain) with its context. Antigen specificity is unknown. Other DNA sequences in the same sample also yield this CDR3. The sample is drawn from a study of shared clonotypes between healthy human individuals. General study results and limits: The small donor group covered limited genetic and exposure diversity.

V lost 11 bases and J lost 1; bases outside the gene matches: 2. Germline CDR1 reads MDHEN; CDR2 reads SYDVKM. The CDR3 contains 12 residues. Assay runs were performed at deep level. As processed by the authors: ImmunoSEQ junction-only sequences lacked quality scores, so their filtering differed. The data were produced by immunoSEQ multiplex PCR, yet TCRdb's version contains in-frame clones alone and is incomplete. V and J calls and clone size are those listed in that table; D and trimming were worked out from the DNA. The sample includes roughly 2.2 million clones, approximately 90% of them seen just once. There were no recent acute infections or vaccinations among the donors, who were healthy HIV-negative adults.

This sequence originates from a man aged 18 to 30 in good health. Some clones in this sample may be carry-over from other donors' samples. Material: naive CD4+ T cells from PBMCs. Subset meaning: CD45RA+ positively selected. This rearrangement joins TRBV28 to TRBJ2-1; 7 bases are a match to TRBD2. In DNA, the CDR3 is TGTGCCGCGGGGGAATCCTACAATGAGCAGTTCTTC. Translated, it gives CAAGESYNEQFF.